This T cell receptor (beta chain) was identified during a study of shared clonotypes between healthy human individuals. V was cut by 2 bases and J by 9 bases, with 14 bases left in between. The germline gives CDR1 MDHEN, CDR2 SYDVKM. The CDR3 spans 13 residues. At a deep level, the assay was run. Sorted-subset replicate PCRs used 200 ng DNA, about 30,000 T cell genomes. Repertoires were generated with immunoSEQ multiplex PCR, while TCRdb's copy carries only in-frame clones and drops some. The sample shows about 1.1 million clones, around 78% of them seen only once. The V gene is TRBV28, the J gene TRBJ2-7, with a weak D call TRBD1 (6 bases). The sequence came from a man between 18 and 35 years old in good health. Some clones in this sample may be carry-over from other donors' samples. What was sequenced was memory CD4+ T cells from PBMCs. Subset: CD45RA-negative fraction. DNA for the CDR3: TGTGCCAGCAGTTTAGCTGAACAGGGCCGGCAGTACTTC. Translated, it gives CASSLAEQGRQYF.